Listed below are T cell receptor beta chains from one sample, sequenced in a study of glioma-infiltrating T cells after dendritic cell vaccination. The repertoire was sequenced with immunoSEQ multiplex PCR; TCRdb's copy has only in-frame clones and lacks some. Of roughly 83,000 clones listed, more than 75% are singletons. This specimen was blood, taken before dendritic cell vaccination. The receptors shown here come from a human donor with glioblastoma. Both conserved end residues are part of each CDR3. Each record gives: D gene, J gene, clone size, V gene, CDR3 protein, CDR3 DNA. The D gene is left open where the match is weak. Rows may omit the clone size; those that give it use once, few, many or a size class.

d_call: NA; j_call: TRBJ2-1; clone_size: NA; v_call: TRBV27; cdr3_aa: CASRPGGLPNEQFF; cdr3_nt: TGTGCCAGCAGACCAGGGGGACTTCCCAATGAGCAGTTCTTC
d_call: TRBD2; j_call: TRBJ2-7; clone_size: NA; v_call: TRBV19; cdr3_aa: CASTIRTSGGYEQYF; cdr3_nt: TGTGCCAGTACAATAAGGACTAGCGGGGGGTACGAGCAGTACTTC
d_call: NA; j_call: TRBJ1-6; clone_size: NA; v_call: TRBV25-1; cdr3_aa: CASSGSRGKMESPLHF; cdr3_nt: TGTGCCAGCAGTGGTAGTCGGGGTAAAATGGAATCACCCCTCCACTTT
d_call: TRBD1; j_call: TRBJ2-7; clone_size: NA; v_call: TRBV10-3; cdr3_aa: CAISGRQGVLPYEQYF; cdr3_nt: TGTGCCATCAGTGGAAGACAGGGGGTTCTCCCCTACGAGCAGTACTTC
d_call: NA; j_call: TRBJ2-1; clone_size: NA; v_call: TRBV11-2; cdr3_aa: CASSLLTETFF; cdr3_nt: TGTGCCAGCAGCTTACTAACAGAGACGTTCTTC
d_call: TRBD1; j_call: TRBJ1-4; clone_size: NA; v_call: TRBV6-5; cdr3_aa: CASSYSGTAYEKLFF; cdr3_nt: TGTGCCAGCAGTTACTCGGGGACAGCCTATGAAAAACTGTTTTTT
d_call: NA; j_call: TRBJ2-7; clone_size: NA; v_call: TRBV30; cdr3_aa: CAWSGATYEQYF; cdr3_nt: TGTGCCTGGTCGGGAGCTACCTACGAGCAGTACTTC
d_call: NA; j_call: TRBJ2-1; clone_size: NA; v_call: TRBV19; cdr3_aa: CASSTSEGWEQFF; cdr3_nt: TGTGCCAGTAGTACCTCCGAGGGATGGGAGCAGTTCTTC
d_call: NA; j_call: TRBJ2-1; clone_size: NA; v_call: TRBV7-3; cdr3_aa: CASSILGSEQFF; cdr3_nt: TGTGCCAGCAGCATCCTGGGGAGTGAGCAGTTCTTC
d_call: TRBD1; j_call: TRBJ1-5; clone_size: NA; v_call: TRBV4-1; cdr3_aa: CASSQEPNEGALGNQPQHF; cdr3_nt: TGCGCCAGCAGTCAAGAGCCTAACGAGGGGGCATTGGGCAATCAGCCCCAGCATTTT
d_call: NA; j_call: TRBJ1-3; clone_size: NA; v_call: TRBV28; cdr3_aa: CAIKETGNTIYF; cdr3_nt: TGTGCCATCAAGGAGACGGGAAACACCATATATTTT
d_call: TRBD1; j_call: TRBJ2-7; clone_size: NA; v_call: TRBV5-4; cdr3_aa: CASSPTGTGTYEQYF; cdr3_nt: TGTGCCAGCAGCCCTACCGGGACAGGGACCTACGAGCAGTACTTC
d_call: TRBD1; j_call: TRBJ2-5; clone_size: NA; v_call: TRBV6-5; cdr3_aa: CASSYSQGAQETQYF; cdr3_nt: TGTGCCAGCAGTTACTCTCAGGGGGCCCAAGAGACCCAGTACTTC
d_call: TRBD1; j_call: TRBJ1-3; clone_size: few; v_call: TRBV18; cdr3_aa: CASSPGTGGPSGNTIYF; cdr3_nt: TGTGCCAGCTCACCCGGGACAGGGGGCCCCTCTGGAAACACCATATATTTT
d_call: TRBD2; j_call: TRBJ2-5; clone_size: NA; v_call: TRBV9; cdr3_aa: CASSVGGREETQYF; cdr3_nt: TGTGCCAGCAGCGTAGGTGGGAGGGAAGAGACCCAGTACTTC
d_call: TRBD1; j_call: TRBJ2-3; clone_size: NA; v_call: TRBV5-1; cdr3_aa: CASSLEDRGSTDTQYF; cdr3_nt: TGCGCCAGCAGCTTGGAGGACAGGGGGAGCACAGATACGCAGTATTTT
d_call: NA; j_call: TRBJ1-3; clone_size: few; v_call: TRBV6-5; cdr3_aa: CASSYGNTIYF; cdr3_nt: TGTGCCAGCAGTTACGGCAACACCATATATTTT
d_call: NA; j_call: TRBJ2-7; clone_size: NA; v_call: TRBV7-9; cdr3_aa: CASSLAGVTHEQYF; cdr3_nt: TGTGCCAGCAGCTTAGCGGGAGTTACCCACGAGCAGTACTTC
d_call: NA; j_call: TRBJ1-5; clone_size: once; v_call: TRBV30; cdr3_aa: CAWSVSGNSNQPQHF; cdr3_nt: TGTGCCTGGAGTGTCTCGGGGAACAGCAATCAGCCCCAGCATTTT
d_call: NA; j_call: TRBJ1-4; clone_size: NA; v_call: TRBV7-6; cdr3_aa: CASSRRENNEKLFF; cdr3_nt: TGTGCCAGCAGCCGTCGGGAGAATAATGAAAAACTGTTTTTT
d_call: TRBD1; j_call: TRBJ2-3; clone_size: NA; v_call: TRBV5-6; cdr3_aa: CASSLLTGTTDTQYF; cdr3_nt: TGTGCCAGCAGCTTGTTGACAGGGACGACAGATACGCAGTATTTT
d_call: NA; j_call: TRBJ2-7; clone_size: NA; v_call: TRBV9; cdr3_aa: CASSASPYEQYF; cdr3_nt: TGTGCCAGCAGCGCCTCCCCCTACGAGCAGTACTTC
d_call: TRBD1; j_call: TRBJ1-2; clone_size: NA; v_call: TRBV5-6; cdr3_aa: CASSKGQGAYTNYGYTF; cdr3_nt: TGTGCCAGCAGCAAGGGACAGGGAGCGTACACTAACTATGGCTACACCTTC
d_call: NA; j_call: TRBJ2-4; clone_size: NA; v_call: TRBV2; cdr3_aa: CASSEAANIQYF; cdr3_nt: TGTGCCAGCAGTGAAGCGGCCAACATTCAGTACTTC
d_call: NA; j_call: TRBJ2-6; clone_size: NA; v_call: TRBV7-3; cdr3_aa: CASSFRVPGANVLTF; cdr3_nt: TGTGCCAGCAGCTTCAGGGTTCCCGGGGCCAACGTCCTGACTTTC
d_call: NA; j_call: TRBJ1-2; clone_size: NA; v_call: TRBV25-1; cdr3_aa: CASSEVGTGYGYTF; cdr3_nt: TGTGCCAGCAGTGAAGTGGGTACGGGCTATGGCTACACCTTC
d_call: NA; j_call: TRBJ1-3; clone_size: few; v_call: TRBV6-5; cdr3_aa: CASTDSGNTIYF; cdr3_nt: TGTGCCAGCACAGACTCTGGAAACACCATATATTTT
d_call: TRBD1; j_call: TRBJ2-3; clone_size: NA; v_call: TRBV5-1; cdr3_aa: CASSSRTGADTQYF; cdr3_nt: TGCGCCAGCAGCAGCAGGACAGGCGCGGATACGCAGTATTTT
d_call: TRBD1; j_call: TRBJ1-2; clone_size: NA; v_call: TRBV28; cdr3_aa: CASSLTGYYGYTF; cdr3_nt: TGTGCCAGCAGTTTGACAGGGTACTATGGCTACACCTTC
d_call: TRBD2; j_call: TRBJ2-1; clone_size: NA; v_call: TRBV5-1; cdr3_aa: CASSLVAGAREQFF; cdr3_nt: TGCGCCAGCAGCTTGGTAGCGGGAGCAAGAGAGCAGTTCTTC
d_call: NA; j_call: TRBJ2-1; clone_size: NA; v_call: TRBV9; cdr3_aa: CASTTREGEQFF; cdr3_nt: TGTGCCAGCACTACCAGAGAGGGTGAGCAGTTCTTC
d_call: TRBD1; j_call: TRBJ1-2; clone_size: NA; v_call: TRBV11-1; cdr3_aa: CASSLGTGYGYTF; cdr3_nt: TGTGCCAGCAGCTTGGGGACAGGGTATGGCTACACCTTC
d_call: TRBD2; j_call: TRBJ2-2; clone_size: NA; v_call: TRBV9; cdr3_aa: CASSVGSGLAGGTPGELFF; cdr3_nt: TGTGCCAGCAGCGTAGGTTCCGGACTAGCGGGAGGAACCCCCGGGGAGCTGTTTTTT
d_call: NA; j_call: TRBJ2-2; clone_size: NA; v_call: TRBV9; cdr3_aa: CASSEGKNTGELFF; cdr3_nt: TGTGCCAGCAGCGAGGGGAAGAACACCGGGGAGCTGTTTTTT
d_call: TRBD1; j_call: TRBJ1-6; clone_size: NA; v_call: TRBV7-9; cdr3_aa: CASSETGTADNSPLHF; cdr3_nt: TGTGCCAGCAGCGAAACTGGGACAGCTGATAATTCACCCCTCCACTTT
d_call: TRBD2; j_call: TRBJ2-5; clone_size: NA; v_call: TRBV5-1; cdr3_aa: CASSFSGSVRETQYF; cdr3_nt: TGCGCCAGCAGCTTTAGCGGGAGTGTTCGAGAGACCCAGTACTTC
d_call: NA; j_call: TRBJ1-3; clone_size: NA; v_call: TRBV5-1; cdr3_aa: CASSLGGGQTNTIYF; cdr3_nt: TGCGCCAGCAGCTTGGGGGGTGGACAGACAAACACCATATATTTT
d_call: NA; j_call: TRBJ1-2; clone_size: NA; v_call: TRBV6-1; cdr3_aa: CASTPGGTVNYGYTF; cdr3_nt: TGTGCCAGCACGCCGGGGGGAACTGTTAACTATGGCTACACCTTC
d_call: TRBD2; j_call: TRBJ2-3; clone_size: NA; v_call: TRBV5-1; cdr3_aa: CASSFQTGGSTDTQYF; cdr3_nt: TGCGCCAGCAGCTTTCAAACCGGGGGGAGCACAGATACGCAGTATTTT
d_call: TRBD2; j_call: TRBJ2-7; clone_size: NA; v_call: TRBV5-1; cdr3_aa: CASSTGLAGVREQYF; cdr3_nt: TGCGCCAGCAGCACCGGACTAGCGGGGGTTCGGGAGCAGTACTTC
d_call: NA; j_call: TRBJ2-5; clone_size: once; v_call: TRBV4-1; cdr3_aa: CASSQVPIPGEETQYF; cdr3_nt: TGCGCCAGCAGCCAAGTCCCAATCCCAGGGGAAGAGACCCAGTACTTC
d_call: TRBD1; j_call: TRBJ1-5; clone_size: NA; v_call: TRBV27; cdr3_aa: CASSSSGQVPFGAKSQHF; cdr3_nt: TGTGCCAGCAGTTCATCGGGACAGGTTCCCTTTGGGGCTAAGTCCCAGCATTTT
d_call: NA; j_call: TRBJ1-5; clone_size: NA; v_call: TRBV6-5; cdr3_aa: CASSTFRDKHQPQHF; cdr3_nt: TGTGCCAGCAGTACGTTCCGGGACAAACATCAGCCCCAGCATTTT
d_call: NA; j_call: TRBJ1-3; clone_size: NA; v_call: TRBV6-6; cdr3_aa: CASTLTEPSGNTIYF; cdr3_nt: TGTGCCAGCACCCTGACAGAGCCATCTGGAAACACCATATATTTT
d_call: NA; j_call: TRBJ1-1; clone_size: NA; v_call: TRBV28; cdr3_aa: CASSLSGYTTEAFF; cdr3_nt: TGTGCCAGCAGTTTATCGGGGTATACCACTGAAGCTTTCTTT
d_call: NA; j_call: TRBJ2-7; clone_size: NA; v_call: TRBV7-6; cdr3_aa: CASSRLSLSAIFMVMGSYEQYF; cdr3_nt: TGTGCCAGCAGCCGCCTGAGTCTGTCGGCAATATTCATGGTGATGGGCTCATACGAGCAGTACTTC
d_call: NA; j_call: TRBJ1-2; clone_size: NA; v_call: TRBV30; cdr3_aa: CAWSSIGQNGYTF; cdr3_nt: TGTGCCTGGAGTTCAATCGGACAGAATGGCTACACCTTC
d_call: NA; j_call: TRBJ2-1; clone_size: NA; v_call: TRBV15; cdr3_aa: CATSRARQPNEQFF; cdr3_nt: TGTGCCACCAGCAGAGCGCGACAGCCGAATGAGCAGTTCTTC
d_call: NA; j_call: TRBJ1-1; clone_size: NA; v_call: TRBV4-1; cdr3_aa: CASSQDAGNTEAFF; cdr3_nt: TGCGCCAGCAGCCAAGATGCAGGGAACACTGAAGCTTTCTTT
d_call: NA; j_call: TRBJ2-3; clone_size: once; v_call: TRBV5-1; cdr3_aa: CASSPEEATSTDTQYF; cdr3_nt: TGCGCCAGCAGCCCAGAAGAGGCCACTAGCACAGATACGCAGTATTTT
d_call: NA; j_call: TRBJ1-5; clone_size: NA; v_call: TRBV6-1; cdr3_aa: CASSEPTVRDSNQPQHF; cdr3_nt: TGTGCCAGCAGTGAACCCACGGTCAGGGATAGCAATCAGCCCCAGCATTTT
d_call: NA; j_call: TRBJ1-5; clone_size: few; v_call: TRBV18; cdr3_aa: CASSAGVGNQPQHF; cdr3_nt: TGTGCCAGCTCAGCAGGGGTGGGCAATCAGCCCCAGCATTTT
d_call: TRBD2; j_call: TRBJ2-7; clone_size: NA; v_call: TRBV28; cdr3_aa: CASSLALAGNSYEQYF; cdr3_nt: TGTGCCAGCAGTTTGGCCCTAGCGGGTAACTCCTACGAGCAGTACTTC
d_call: TRBD1; j_call: TRBJ1-2; clone_size: NA; v_call: TRBV25-1; cdr3_aa: CASAPGQGVGYTF; cdr3_nt: TGTGCCAGCGCTCCGGGACAGGGTGTTGGCTACACCTTC
d_call: TRBD1; j_call: TRBJ2-3; clone_size: NA; v_call: TRBV5-1; cdr3_aa: CASSGQGMVDTQYF; cdr3_nt: TGCGCCAGCAGTGGACAGGGAATGGTAGATACGCAGTATTTT